These T cell receptor beta chains were read from a single sample in a study of blood T cell repertoires in COVID-19. Only in-frame clones appear in the TCRdb table, and some are missing; sequencing was by immunoSEQ multiplex PCR. The table lists 70,000 to 85,000 clones, 82% of them singletons. The sample taken for sequencing was peripheral blood. Receptors originate from a man aged 80 or over with acute or convalescent COVID-19. Both conserved end residues are part of each CDR3. The order of the fields is clone size, J gene, D gene, V gene, CDR3 DNA, CDR3 protein. A D gene is named only where the DNA matches it firmly. Only part of the rows carry a size: once, few, many, or a class if the clone is expanded.

- TRBJ2-3 - TRBV7-3 TGTGCCAGCAGCAGAAGCGGCACAGATACGCAGTATTTT CASSRSGTDTQYF
- TRBJ1-6 - TRBV27 TGTGCCAGCAGTCAGGGACTTAATTCACCCCTCCACTTT CASSQGLNSPLHF
- TRBJ2-1 TRBD2 TRBV5-1 TGCGCCAGCAGCAACGGGGGGTACAATGAGCAGTTCTTC CASSNGGYNEQFF
few TRBJ1-4 TRBD1 TRBV2 TGTGCCAGCAGTGACCGACAGGGGGCGTGGGAAAAACTGTTTTTT CASSDRQGAWEKLFF
- TRBJ1-1 TRBD1 TRBV5-5 TGTGCCAGCAGCGTCACAGGGGTCGATGGGGCTTTCTTT CASSVTGVDGAFF
- TRBJ2-2 TRBD2 TRBV5-4 TGTGCCAGCAGCTTTACCGGGACTAGCGGGGGGTTCTCCATACCCGGGGAGCTGTTTTTT CASSFTGTSGGFSIPGELFF
few TRBJ1-2 TRBD1 TRBV9 TGTGCCAGCAGCCCCCGGGGGGGACAGCTCTATGGCTACACCTTC CASSPRGGQLYGYTF
- TRBJ2-1 TRBD1 TRBV12-3/TRBV12-4 TGTGCCAGCAGTCCGACAGGGGACGAGCAGTTCTTC CASSPTGDEQFF
- TRBJ1-2 TRBD1 TRBV9 TGTGCCAGCAGCGCCGGGACAGGGGGTTTTGGCTACACCTTC CASSAGTGGFGYTF
- TRBJ1-6 TRBD1 TRBV27 TGTGCCAGCACCGCGGACAGGGTCTATAATTCACCCCTCCACTTT CASTADRVYNSPLHF
once TRBJ1-3 - TRBV5-1 TGCGCCAGCAGCCCCCCGAACGGGGGAGGAAACACCATATATTTT CASSPPNGGGNTIYF
- TRBJ2-3 - TRBV24-1 TGTGCCACCAGTGACCCGACAACGAGCACAGATACGCAGTATTTT CATSDPTTSTDTQYF
- TRBJ2-1 - TRBV24-1 TGTGCCACCAGTGATCTGACAGTGAATGAGCAGTTCTTC CATSDLTVNEQFF
- TRBJ2-7 TRBD1 TRBV5-1 TGCGCCAGCAGCGCCGGACAGGGGGTATATCTTGGGTACGAGCAGTACTTC CASSAGQGVYLGYEQYF
- TRBJ1-5 TRBD1 TRBV6-5 TGTGCCAGCAGTCCCGGGACAGGGGACAATCAGCCCCAGCATTTT CASSPGTGDNQPQHF
- TRBJ1-4 - TRBV5-5 TGTGCCAGCAGCTCGAGCTCAGACGCCCGGGCTAATGAAAAACTGTTTTTT CASSSSSDARANEKLFF
- TRBJ1-1 TRBD1 TRBV9 TGTGCCAGCAGCGTAGAGGGACAGGGGTACACTGAAGCTTTCTTT CASSVEGQGYTEAFF
- TRBJ2-7 - TRBV2 TGTGCCAGCAGTGAAGCCGGCTACGAGCAGTACTTC CASSEAGYEQYF
- TRBJ1-4 - TRBV5-1 TGCGCCAGCAGCGGCTCCCGATCCAATGAAAAACTGTTTTTT CASSGSRSNEKLFF
- TRBJ2-3 TRBD1 TRBV7-2 TGTGCCAGCAGCCAATACAGGGGCCTCAGCACAGATACGCAGTATTTT CASSQYRGLSTDTQYF
- TRBJ1-6 - TRBV15 TGTGCCACCAGCAGAGATCTGAGACAGGACAATTCACCCCTCCACTTT CATSRDLRQDNSPLHF
- TRBJ1-1 - TRBV5-1 TGCGCCAGCAGCTTGGAAGGGGGTCGCACTGAAGCTTTCTTT CASSLEGGRTEAFF
- TRBJ2-5 - TRBV5-1 TGCGCCAGCAGCTCCTCAGGGAGGCAAGAGACCCAGTACTTC CASSSSGRQETQYF
- TRBJ2-1 TRBD2 TRBV6-4 TGTGCCAGCAGTAGCGCGGGGGGGCGCAATGAGCAGTTCTTC CASSSAGGRNEQFF
few TRBJ2-3 - TRBV7-2 TGTGCCAGCGGGCGGGGCCCCACAGATACGCAGTATTTT CASGRGPTDTQYF
once TRBJ2-3 - TRBV29-1 TGCAGCGTTGGGGGAGCCGCGGGTGGTACGCAGTATTTT CSVGGAAGGTQYF
once TRBJ2-2 - TRBV9 TGTGCCAGCAGCGAAACAGGGTGGGGGACCGGGGAGCTGTTTTTT CASSETGWGTGELFF
- TRBJ1-6 - TRBV5-5 TGTGCCAGCAGCTTGGTTGGCGGGACTGACAATTCACCCCTCCACTTT CASSLVGGTDNSPLHF
medium-sized TRBJ1-3 TRBD1 TRBV4-2 TGTGCCAGCAGCCAAGAATGGACAGGGAGCTCTGGAAACACCATATATTTT CASSQEWTGSSGNTIYF
- TRBJ1-4 - TRBV20-1 TGCAGTGCTAGTCAGCGAATAACTAATGAAAAACTGTTTTTT CSASQRITNEKLFF
- TRBJ1-1 - TRBV6-5 TGTGCCAGCAGCGACACGGGGAGGGGCACTGAAGCTTTCTTT CASSDTGRGTEAFF
- TRBJ1-1 - TRBV5-1 TGCGCCAGCAGCGCTGGACAGAACACTGAAGCTTTCTTT CASSAGQNTEAFF
- TRBJ2-7 TRBD1 TRBV19 TGTGCCAGTAGTACCGGGACAGCCACCTACGAGCAGTACTTC CASSTGTATYEQYF
- TRBJ1-1 - TRBV6-5 TGTGCCAGCTCCCCTGTTGGCAGGCTGAACACTGAAGCTTTCTTT CASSPVGRLNTEAFF
- TRBJ1-5 - TRBV6-5 TGTGCCAGCAGTTCCGGGACAAGCAATCAGCCCCAGCATTTT CASSSGTSNQPQHF
- TRBJ1-2 - TRBV5-1 TGCGCCAGCAGTCAGGGGAAGGACTATGGCTACACCTTC CASSQGKDYGYTF
- TRBJ2-5 TRBD2 TRBV2 TGTGCCAGCAGTGACGGACTAGCGGGGGGTAGGCGAGAGACCCAGTACTTC CASSDGLAGGRRETQYF
- TRBJ1-5 - TRBV19 TGTGCCAGTAGCCCCGGGGGACTTCAGCCCCAGCATTTT CASSPGGLQPQHF
- TRBJ1-1 - TRBV6-5 TGTGCCAGCAGTTACAGAGGGGGGAACACTGAAGCTTTCTTT CASSYRGGNTEAFF
- TRBJ1-4 - TRBV7-2 TGTGCCAGCAGTCCCCTAGGCAGCAGAAATGAAAAACTGTTTTTT CASSPLGSRNEKLFF
- TRBJ1-2 TRBD1 TRBV6-5 TGTGCCAGCACGACCGCGACAGGGACCTATGGCTACACCTTC CASTTATGTYGYTF